The clone carrying this T cell receptor (beta chain) was counted only a few times. Its antigen is undetermined. This entry is derived from a study of immune heterogeneity within non-small cell lung tumors. Notes on the study in general: For the most part, the T-cell receptor beta clonotypes present at high frequency were distinct from one individual patient to the next.

Germline V CDR1 and CDR2: DFQATT, SNEGSKA (reference sequence). Trimming took 5 bases from V and 0 from J; bases not matched to a gene: 2. The CDR3 loop spans 14 amino acids. The authors amplified TCR beta CDR3 by multiplex PCR with 32 V and 13 J primers. Using its own MiXCR run on the multiplex PCR reads, TCRdb lists one record per CDR3 protein. The table shows about 22,000 distinct CDR3 sequences, with 27% occurring only once. Bulk tumor genomic DNA constituted the template, at 600 to 750 ng per sample. Several biopsies per primary tumor were taken during surgery, spaced as far apart as possible. Samples came from untreated patients having curative surgery for newly diagnosed non-small cell lung cancer.

Material for sequencing was lung tumor tissue. This chain uses TRBV20-1 with TRBJ2-3; 10 bases line up with TRBD2. The receptor comes from a man aged 35-49 years with non-small cell lung cancer. Here the CDR3 reads CSAPTSGSTDTQYF. The CDR3 DNA is TGCAGTGCTCCGACTAGCGGGAGCACAGATACGCAGTATTTT.